The 23 T cell receptor beta chains listed next were all sequenced from one sample in a study of blood T cell repertoires in COVID-19. Some clones are missing from TCRdb's copy, which holds only in-frame ones; the method was immunoSEQ multiplex PCR. The repertoire holds 65,000 to 75,000 clones, with roughly 80% as singletons. The sequenced sample consisted of peripheral blood. Source of these receptors: a woman of 80 years or more with acute or convalescent COVID-19.

This chain links TRBV25-1 with TRBJ1-1; maybe TRBD1 (6 bases). Germline V gives CDR1 MGHDK, CDR2 SYGVNS. V lost 4 bases, J lost 0 bases, and 9 bases lay in between. The CDR3 has 14 amino acids. The CDR3 nucleotides read TGTGCCAGCAGTGTCACAGGGATGAACACTGAAGCTTTCTTT. It specifies CASSVTGMNTEAFF.

The genes are TRBV3-1 (or the pseudogene TRBV3-2) and TRBJ2-1; TRBD1 agrees at 8 bases. V gave up 1 base and J gave up 8 bases; unmatched junction bases: 10. The V gene's germline CDR1 is LGHDT and CDR2 YNNKEL (reference sequence). The CDR3 extends over 16 amino acids. The CDR3 DNA reads as TGTGCCAGCAGCCAAGTTATGAGACAGGGGATGTATGAGCAGTTCTTC. Encoded protein: CASSQVMRQGMYEQFF.

The chain is built from TRBV19 and TRBJ2-1; 11 bases agree with TRBD2. CDR3 size: 20 residues. CDR1 is LNHDA, CDR2 SQIVND, per germline (reference sequence). V lost 3 bases to trimming and J lost 0 bases; unmatched junction nucleotides: 13. The CDR3 nucleotides read TGTGCCAGTAGTATGGGGATAGCGGGGGGGCGCAAGAGCTCCTACAATGAGCAGTTCTTC. Amino acids: CASSMGIAGGRKSSYNEQFF.

The CDR3 sequence is CASSPGGWNNEQFF. Here the CDR3 DNA reads TGTGCCAGCTCACCAGGCGGGTGGAACAATGAGCAGTTCTTC. The chain links TRBV18 to TRBJ2-1, with a tentative D call TRBD2 (5 bases). The CDR3 length is 14 residues. Between the trimmed V and J ends, which lost 2 bases and 5 bases, there was a span of 10 bases. Germline V gene data show CDR1 as KGHSH and CDR2 as LQKENI.

The chain combines TRBV7-2 with TRBJ1-5; weak D call: TRBD1 (6 bases). Germline values: CDR1 SGHTA, CDR2 FQGNSA. The V and J ends lost 5 bases and 7 bases respectively, with 15 bases between them. This CDR3 spans 14 amino acids. Here the CDR3 reads CASSPATGTQPQHF. The CDR3 DNA sequence: TGTGCCAGCAGCCCCGCTACAGGGACGCAGCCCCAGCATTTT. The full variable domain, with the rest looked up from reference TRBV7-2 and TRBJ1-5, is GAGVSQSPSNKVTEKGKDVELRCDPISGHTALYWYRQSLGQGLEFLIYFQGNSAPDKSGLPSDRFSAERTGGSVSTLTIQRTQQEDSAVYLCASSPATGTQPQHFGDGTRLSIL.

The chain employs TRBV19 and TRBJ1-2; TRBD1 matches 7 bases. V gave up 2 bases and J gave up 6 bases; unmatched junction bases: 3. Germline V CDR1 and CDR2: LNHDA, SQIVND (reference sequence). CDR3 length: 13 residues. This CDR3 is CASSIRTGDGYTF. Written as DNA, the CDR3 is TGTGCCAGTAGTATAAGGACAGGAGATGGCTACACCTTC. The complete variable domain, with remaining parts taken from reference TRBV19 and TRBJ1-2, reads DGGITQSPKYLFRKEGQNVTLSCEQNLNHDAMYWYRQDPGQGLRLIYYSQIVNDFQKGDIAEGYSVSREKKESFPLTVTSAQKNPTAFYLCASSIRTGDGYTFGSGTRLTVV.

The chain couples TRBV27 to TRBJ1-5; D not resolved. V was clipped by 1 base and J by 2 bases, with 9 bases between them. The V gene's germline CDR1 is MNHEY and CDR2 SMNVEV (reference sequence). CDR3 length equals 15 residues. The CDR3 DNA follows: TGTGCCAGCAGTTTATTACAGTCGGGCAATCAGCCCCAGCATTTT. The encoded protein is CASSLLQSGNQPQHF.

The chain uses TRBV5-1 and TRBJ1-2, with 8 bases identical to TRBD1. Germline-derived CDR1 and CDR2 are SGHRS and YFSETQ. V lost 4 bases to trimming and J lost 9 bases; unmatched junction nucleotides: 8. This CDR3 region has 13 residues. In nucleotides, the CDR3 is TGCGCCAGCAGCCAGGACGACAGGGGTAGCTACACCTTC. Translated, it gives CASSQDDRGSYTF. The complete variable domain, with remaining parts taken from reference TRBV5-1 and TRBJ1-2, reads KAGVTQTPRYLIKTRGQQVTLSCSPISGHRSVSWYQQTPGQGLQFLFEYFSETQRNKGNFPGRFSGRQFSNSRSEMNVSTLELGDSALYLCASSQDDRGSYTFGSGTRLTVV.

The rearrangement uses TRBV6-5 and TRBJ1-2; 7 bases match TRBD1. CDR1 and CDR2 from the germline V gene are MNHEY and SVGAGI. Trimming at V came to 9 bases and at J to 6 bases, leaving 10 bases not matched to a gene. The CDR3 covers 13 residues. The CDR3 DNA reads as TGTGCCAGTCACTCACAGGGGAGGAATGGCTACACCTTC. Its translation: CASHSQGRNGYTF.

This rearrangement joins TRBV5-6 to TRBJ1-2; D remains unclear. The CDR3 runs to 13 residues. Germline V lookup: CDR1 SGHDT, CDR2 YYEEEE. Trimming shortened V by 1 base and J by 2 bases, and 6 bases separated the two germline ends. CDR3 coding DNA: TGTGCCAGCAGCTTGACTTCGAACTATGGCTACACCTTC. Amino acid sequence: CASSLTSNYGYTF.

The V and J genes are TRBV5-4 and TRBJ2-3; weak D call: TRBD2 (5 bases). This CDR3 has 12 residues. Deletions cut 3 bases from V and 11 bases from J, with 13 bases between. Germline V gives CDR1 SGHNT, CDR2 YYREEE (reference sequence). This CDR3 reads CASSSPEGLQYF. CDR3 in DNA: TGTGCCAGCAGCTCTCCCGAGGGATTGCAGTATTTT. Full variable domain (rest looked up from reference TRBV5-4 and TRBJ2-3): ETGVTQSPTHLIKTRGQQVTLRCSSQSGHNTVSWYQQALGQGPQFIFQYYREEENGRGNFPPRFSGLQFPNYSSELNVNALELDDSALYLCASSSPEGLQYFGPGTRLTVL.

The sample holds a few counts of this clone. The V and J genes are TRBV10-3 and TRBJ1-6; 7 bases are a match to TRBD1. Trimming at V came to 3 bases and at J to 7 bases, leaving 6 bases not matched to a gene. CDR1 and CDR2 from the germline V gene are ENHRY and SYGVKD. The CDR3 covers 15 residues. CDR3 amino acids: CAISERQQGNSPLHF. The CDR3 region has the DNA TGTGCCATCAGTGAAAGGCAACAGGGGAATTCACCCCTCCACTTT.

The chain uses TRBV6-6 and TRBJ1-2, with 9 bases identical to TRBD1. CDR1 is MNHNY, CDR2 SVGAGI, per germline (reference sequence). The V segment lost 10 bases and the J segment 5 bases; nucleotides outside the gene matches: 8. The CDR3 has 13 amino acids. CDR3 amino acids: CATQPGQGYGYTF. Written as DNA, the CDR3 is TGTGCCACCCAACCGGGACAGGGTTATGGCTACACCTTC.

V is TRBV4-1 and J is TRBJ2-7, with 11 bases matching TRBD2. V lost 1 base and J lost 0; bases outside the gene matches: 8. The V gene's germline CDR1 is MGHRA and CDR2 YSYEKL. CDR3 size: 18 residues. For the CDR3, the DNA is TGCGCCAGCAGCCAAGGATTCCCTAGCGGGGGGCTCTCCTACGAGCAGTACTTC. Its protein is CASSQGFPSGGLSYEQYF.

This chain links TRBV13 with TRBJ2-5, with TRBD2 as a possible D gene (7 bases). CDR3 length: 14 amino acids. Germline V gene sequence: CDR1 PRHDT, CDR2 FYEKMQ (reference sequence). V shed 5 bases and J shed 7 bases, with 17 bases lying between them. The CDR3 reads CASSLSGARGTQYF. In DNA form, the CDR3 reads TGTGCCAGCAGCCTAAGCGGGGCCAGGGGGACCCAGTACTTC.

This clone was picked up one time. The chain joins TRBV29-1 to TRBJ1-2; D not certain. The CDR3 is 14 residues long. Trimming took off 2 bases at V and 2 bases at J, with 12 bases between the two ends. CDR1 SQVTM and CDR2 ANQGSEA come from the germline V gene. CDR3: CSVEQKAGNYGYTF. The CDR3 DNA reads as TGCAGCGTTGAACAAAAGGCAGGAAACTATGGCTACACCTTC.

The chain is built from TRBV18 and TRBJ1-1; D remains ambiguous. Trimming left V 2 bases short and J 3 bases short, with 7 bases between. Germline V lookup: CDR1 KGHSH, CDR2 LQKENI. CDR3 length: 13 amino acids. As DNA, the CDR3 is TGTGCCAGCTCACCAGCCACTCACACTGAAGCTTTCTTT. Protein product: CASSPATHTEAFF.

The chain recombines TRBV11-2 with TRBJ1-1; TRBD1 might be the D (5 bases). CDR1 and CDR2 (germline): SGHAT, FQNNGV. Trimming left V 2 bases short and J 1 base short, with 8 bases between. The CDR3 extends over 14 amino acids. CDR3 DNA sequence: TGTGCCAGCAGCTTATTCAGGGCGAACACTGAAGCTTTCTTT. Translation gives CASSLFRANTEAFF.

The V call is TRBV2, the J call TRBJ2-5, with 11 bases lining up with TRBD1. V was clipped by 6 bases and J by 5 bases; unmatched bases: 5. The germline gives CDR1 SNHLY, CDR2 FYNNEI. The CDR3 is made up of 14 amino acids. The CDR3 spells CASRAGTGGETQYF. CDR3 coding DNA: TGTGCCAGCAGAGCCGGGACAGGGGGGGAGACCCAGTACTTC.

The chain joins TRBV7-8 to TRBJ2-3; perhaps TRBD1 as D (5 bases). The CDR3 runs 16 residues. CDR1 and CDR2 (germline): SGHVS, FQNEAQ. V gave up 1 base and J gave up 2 bases, with 13 bases separating them. CDR3: CASSLDRTLPTDTQYF. The CDR3 DNA sequence: TGTGCCAGCAGCTTAGACAGGACCCTGCCCACAGATACGCAGTATTTT. Based on the CDR3 plus reference TRBV7-8 and TRBJ2-3, the full variable domain is GAGVSQSPRYKVAKRGQDVALRCDPISGHVSLFWYQQALGQGPEFLTYFQNEAQLDKSGLPSDRFFAERPEGSVSTLKIQRTQQEDSAVYLCASSLDRTLPTDTQYFGPGTRLTVL.

This rearrangement joins TRBV5-6 to TRBJ1-6; TRBD1 agrees at 7 bases. The germline V gene encodes CDR1 SGHDT and CDR2 YYEEEE. The CDR3 covers 16 residues. V lost 4 bases and J lost 6; bases outside the gene matches: 10. The CDR3 nucleotides are TGTGCCAGCAGCCCCGAGACAGGGTCTGGTAATTCACCCCTCCACTTT. Its translation: CASSPETGSGNSPLHF. Supplemented by reference TRBV5-6 and TRBJ1-6, the full variable domain reads DAGVTQSPTHLIKTRGQQVTLRCSPKSGHDTVSWYQQALGQGPQFIFQYYEEEERQRGNFPDRFSGHQFPNYSSELNVNALLLGDSALYLCASSPETGSGNSPLHFGNGTRLTVT.

The J gene is TRBJ1-4, the V gene TRBV7-9; TRBD1 is a possible D gene (5 bases). V lost 1 base and J lost 7, with 13 bases in between. This CDR3 comprises 15 residues. The germline gives CDR1 SEHNR, CDR2 FQNEAQ (reference sequence). The CDR3 DNA is TGTGCCAGCAGCTTAGGCGGGACCTGGGGTGAAAAACTGTTTTTT. Translating gives CASSLGGTWGEKLFF.

V and J are TRBV5-5 and TRBJ2-1; 11 bases fit TRBD2. V trimming: 3 bases; J trimming: 5 bases; junction bases outside the gene matches: 4. Germline V gene sequence: CDR1 SGHKS, CDR2 YYEKEE (reference sequence). The CDR3 has 15 amino acids. The CDR3 sequence: CASSSTTSGDNEQFF. The CDR3 nucleotides are TGTGCCAGCAGCTCCACGACTAGCGGGGACAATGAGCAGTTCTTC. Using reference TRBV5-5 and TRBJ2-1 for the parts outside the CDR3, the full variable domain is DAGVTQSPTHLIKTRGQQVTLRCSPISGHKSVSWYQQVLGQGPQFIFQYYEKEERGRGNFPDRFSARQFPNYSSELNVNALLLGDSALYLCASSSTTSGDNEQFFGPGTRLTVL.